The source of this TCR beta chain is a study of cytomegalovirus exposure and HLA in healthy donors. The primer mix had 60 Vbeta and 13 Jbeta primers. The method was immunoSEQ multiplex PCR; TCRdb's version includes in-frame clones alone and lacks a portion of them. Recorded for this sample: approximately 50,000 clones. The V and J ends lost 3 bases and 6 bases respectively, with 15 bases between them. There are 15 residues in the CDR3. CDR1 is SGHDN and CDR2 is FVKESK in the germline V gene. Specimen: PBMCs. The chain couples TRBV14 to TRBJ2-1, with TRBD2 as a possible D gene (5 bases). This sequence originates from a female donor in good health and CMV-seronegative. The CDR3 protein is CASSHRSLGGNEQFF. As DNA, the CDR3 is TGTGCCAGCAGCCACAGGAGCCTTGGAGGCAATGAGCAGTTCTTC. Complete variable domain (other parts from reference TRBV14 and TRBJ2-1): EAGVTQFPSHSVIEKGQTVTLRCDPISGHDNLYWYRRVMGKEIKFLLHFVKESKQDESGMPNNRFLAERTGGTYSTLKVQPAELEDSGVYFCASSHRSLGGNEQFFGPGTRLTVL.